This T cell receptor (beta chain) emerged from a study of blood T cell repertoires in COVID-19. Study in general: Spain, Italy and the United States supplied samples that represented acute and convalescent COVID-19. PBMCs, B-cell-depleted T cells, or T cells were the source of the cDNA or gDNA that made up the material.

The trim removed 2 bases at V and 2 bases at J, leaving 6 bases unmatched. From germline, CDR1 is MNHEY and CDR2 SVGEGT. This CDR3 region has 15 residues. During active infection, Seattle patients enrolled and were then monitored through disease. Study processing details: The authors estimated nucleated cell counts from reference gene primer amplification. Measured with immunoSEQ multiplex PCR; TCRdb has only the in-frame clones, and not every one. Clonal size and the V and J genes are those of that table, whereas D and trimming came from the DNA. The sample yields about 230,000 clones, 70% to 90% seen once.

The source of this sequence is a man aged 30 to 39 with COVID-19, enrolled during active disease. Sequenced: peripheral blood. The chain recombines TRBV6-2 or TRBV6-3 with TRBJ2-7; TRBD1 agrees at 7 bases. Here the CDR3 reads CASSYGLGQAYEQYF. The CDR3 nucleotides read TGTGCCAGCAGTTACGGGTTAGGACAGGCCTACGAGCAGTACTTC.